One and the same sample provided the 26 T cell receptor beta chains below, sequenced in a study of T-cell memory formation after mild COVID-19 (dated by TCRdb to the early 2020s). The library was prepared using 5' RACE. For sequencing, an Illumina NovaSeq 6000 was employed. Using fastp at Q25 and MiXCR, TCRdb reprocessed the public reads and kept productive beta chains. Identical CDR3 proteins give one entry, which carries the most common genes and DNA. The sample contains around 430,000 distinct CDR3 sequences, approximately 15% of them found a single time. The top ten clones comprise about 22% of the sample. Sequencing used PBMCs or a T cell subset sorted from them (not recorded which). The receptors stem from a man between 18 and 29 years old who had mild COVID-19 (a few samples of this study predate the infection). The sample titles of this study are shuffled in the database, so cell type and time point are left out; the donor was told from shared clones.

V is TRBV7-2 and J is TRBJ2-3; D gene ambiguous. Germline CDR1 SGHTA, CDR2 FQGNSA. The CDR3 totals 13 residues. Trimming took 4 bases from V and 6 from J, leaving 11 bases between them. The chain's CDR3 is CASSSAKADTQYF. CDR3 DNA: TGTGCCAGCAGCTCAGCAAAGGCGGATACGCAGTATTTT.

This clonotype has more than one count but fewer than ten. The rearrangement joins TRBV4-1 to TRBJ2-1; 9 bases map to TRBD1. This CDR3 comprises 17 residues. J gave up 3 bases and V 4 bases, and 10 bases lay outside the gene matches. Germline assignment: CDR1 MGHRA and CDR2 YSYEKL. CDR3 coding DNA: TGCGCCAGCAGCCCCATGCGGGGACAGGGAGACTACAATGAGCAGTTCTTC. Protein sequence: CASSPMRGQGDYNEQFF.

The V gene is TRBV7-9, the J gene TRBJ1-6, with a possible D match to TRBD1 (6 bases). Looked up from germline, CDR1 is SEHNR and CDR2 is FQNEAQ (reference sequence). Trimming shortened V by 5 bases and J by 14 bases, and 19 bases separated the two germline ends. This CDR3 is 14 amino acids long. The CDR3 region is CASSRDTDSLALHF. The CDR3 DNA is TGTGCCAGCAGCCGGGACACTGACTCCCTCGCCCTCCACTTT.

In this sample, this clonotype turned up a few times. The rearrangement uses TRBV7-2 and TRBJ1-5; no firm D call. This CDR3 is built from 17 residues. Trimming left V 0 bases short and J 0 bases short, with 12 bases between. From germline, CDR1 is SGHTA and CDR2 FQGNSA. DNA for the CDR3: TGTGCCAGCAGCTTAGCCTTGGCAAGGTATAGCAATCAGCCCCAGCATTTT. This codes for CASSLALARYSNQPQHF. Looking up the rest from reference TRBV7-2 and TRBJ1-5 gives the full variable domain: GAGVSQSPSNKVTEKGKDVELRCDPISGHTALYWYRQSLGQGLEFLIYFQGNSAPDKSGLPSDRFSAERTGGSVSTLTIQRTQQEDSAVYLCASSLALARYSNQPQHFGDGTRLSIL.

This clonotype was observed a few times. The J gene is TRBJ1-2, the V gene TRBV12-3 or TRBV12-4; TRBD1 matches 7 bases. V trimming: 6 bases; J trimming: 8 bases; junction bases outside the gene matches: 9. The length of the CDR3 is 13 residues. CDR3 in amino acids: CASSHLTGAGYTF. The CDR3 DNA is TGTGCCAGCAGCCACCTTACAGGGGCCGGCTACACCTTC.

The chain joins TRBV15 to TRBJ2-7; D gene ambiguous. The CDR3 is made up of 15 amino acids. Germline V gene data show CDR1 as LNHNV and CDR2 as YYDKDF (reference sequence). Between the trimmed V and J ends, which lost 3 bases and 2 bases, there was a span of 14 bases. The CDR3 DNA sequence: TGTGCCACCAGCAGCGCTCACGAGCATCCCTACGAGCAGTACTTC. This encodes CATSSAHEHPYEQYF.

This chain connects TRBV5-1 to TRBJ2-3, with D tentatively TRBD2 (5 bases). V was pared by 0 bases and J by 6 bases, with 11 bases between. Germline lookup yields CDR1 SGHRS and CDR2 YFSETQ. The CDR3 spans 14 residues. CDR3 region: CASSLAERVDTQYF. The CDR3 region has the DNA TGCGCCAGCAGCTTGGCCGAGAGGGTCGATACGCAGTATTTT.

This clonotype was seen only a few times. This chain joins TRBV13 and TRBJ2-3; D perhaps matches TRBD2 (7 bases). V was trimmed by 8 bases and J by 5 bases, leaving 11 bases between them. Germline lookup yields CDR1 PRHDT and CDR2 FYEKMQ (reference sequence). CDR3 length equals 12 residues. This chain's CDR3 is CASAGAGDTQYF. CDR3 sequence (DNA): TGTGCCAGCGCGGGGGCCGGAGATACGCAGTATTTT. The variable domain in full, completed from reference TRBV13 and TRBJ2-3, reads AAGVIQSPRHLIKEKRETATLKCYPIPRHDTVYWYQQGPGQDPQFLISFYEKMQSDKGSIPDRFSAQQFSDYHSELNMSSLELGDSALYFCASAGAGDTQYFGPGTRLTVL.

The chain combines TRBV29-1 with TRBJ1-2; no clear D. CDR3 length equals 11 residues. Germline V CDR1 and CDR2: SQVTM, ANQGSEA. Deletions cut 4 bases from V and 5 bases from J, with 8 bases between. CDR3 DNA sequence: TGCAGCGTTGTCCGGGGATATGGCTACACCTTC. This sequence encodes CSVVRGYGYTF.

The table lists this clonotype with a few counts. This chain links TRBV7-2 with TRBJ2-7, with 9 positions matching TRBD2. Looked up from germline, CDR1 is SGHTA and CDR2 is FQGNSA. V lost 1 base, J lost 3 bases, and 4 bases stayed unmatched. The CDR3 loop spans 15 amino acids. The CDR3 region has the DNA TGTGCCAGCAGCTTAGACAGCGGGGGGAACTACGAGCAGTACTTC. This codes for CASSLDSGGNYEQYF.

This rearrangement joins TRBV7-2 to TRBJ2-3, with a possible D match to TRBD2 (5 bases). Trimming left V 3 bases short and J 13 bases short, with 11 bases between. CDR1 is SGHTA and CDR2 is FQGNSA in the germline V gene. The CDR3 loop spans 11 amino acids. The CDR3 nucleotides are TGTGCCAGCAGCTTTAGCCTAGCAAAGTATTTT. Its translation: CASSFSLAKYF.

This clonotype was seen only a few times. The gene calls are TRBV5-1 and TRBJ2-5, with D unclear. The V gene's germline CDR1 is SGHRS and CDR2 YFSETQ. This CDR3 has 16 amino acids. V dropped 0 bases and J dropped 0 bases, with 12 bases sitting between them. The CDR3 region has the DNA TGCGCCAGCAGCTTGGGTGGATTGCGGTACCAAGAGACCCAGTACTTC. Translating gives CASSLGGLRYQETQYF.

CDR3 DNA: TGTGCCAGCAGCTTAGGGGAGGAGCAGTTCTTC. Its protein product is CASSLGEEQFF. The V gene is TRBV11-3, the J gene TRBJ2-1; possibly TRBD2 for D (5 bases). CDR3 length: 11 residues. Trimming stripped 1 base from V and 10 bases from J, with 5 bases between. CDR1 is SGHNT, CDR2 YENEEA, per germline.

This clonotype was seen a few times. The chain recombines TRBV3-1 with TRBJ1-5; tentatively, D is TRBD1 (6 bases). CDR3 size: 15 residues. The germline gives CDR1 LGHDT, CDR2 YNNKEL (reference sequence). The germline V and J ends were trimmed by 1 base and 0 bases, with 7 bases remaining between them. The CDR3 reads CASSQGTDSNQPQHF. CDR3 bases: TGTGCCAGCAGCCAAGGGACAGATAGCAATCAGCCCCAGCATTTT.

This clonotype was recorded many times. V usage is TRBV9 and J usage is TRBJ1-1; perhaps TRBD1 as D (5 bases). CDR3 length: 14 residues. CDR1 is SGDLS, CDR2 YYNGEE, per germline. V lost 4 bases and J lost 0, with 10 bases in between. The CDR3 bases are TGTGCCAGCAGCCCGACAGACATGAACACTGAAGCTTTCTTT. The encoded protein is CASSPTDMNTEAFF.

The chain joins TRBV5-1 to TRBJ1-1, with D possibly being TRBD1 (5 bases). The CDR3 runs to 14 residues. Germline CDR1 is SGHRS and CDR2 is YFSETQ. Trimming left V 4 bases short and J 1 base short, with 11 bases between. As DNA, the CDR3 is TGCGCCAGCAGCCCGGGACCGAGGAACACTGAAGCTTTCTTT. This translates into CASSPGPRNTEAFF. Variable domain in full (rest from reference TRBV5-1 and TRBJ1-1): KAGVTQTPRYLIKTRGQQVTLSCSPISGHRSVSWYQQTPGQGLQFLFEYFSETQRNKGNFPGRFSGRQFSNSRSEMNVSTLELGDSALYLCASSPGPRNTEAFFGQGTRLTVV.

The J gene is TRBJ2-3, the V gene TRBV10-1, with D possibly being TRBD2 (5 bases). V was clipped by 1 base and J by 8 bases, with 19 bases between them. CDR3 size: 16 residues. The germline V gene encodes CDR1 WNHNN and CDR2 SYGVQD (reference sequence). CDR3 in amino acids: CASSEFPPGSDRTQYF. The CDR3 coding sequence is TGCGCCAGCAGTGAGTTCCCGCCGGGATCAGACCGTACGCAGTATTTT.

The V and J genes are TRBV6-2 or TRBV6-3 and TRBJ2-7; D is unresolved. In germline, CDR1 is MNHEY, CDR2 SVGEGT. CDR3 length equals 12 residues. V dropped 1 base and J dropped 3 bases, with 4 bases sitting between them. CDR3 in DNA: TGTGCCAGCAGTTACTATCGCTACGAGCAGTACTTC. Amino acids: CASSYYRYEQYF.

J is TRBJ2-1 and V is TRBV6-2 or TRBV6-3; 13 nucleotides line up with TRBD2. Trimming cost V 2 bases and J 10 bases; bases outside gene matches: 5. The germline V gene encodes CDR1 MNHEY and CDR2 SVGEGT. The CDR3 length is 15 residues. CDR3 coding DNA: TGTGCCAGCAGTTACGGGACTAGCGGGGTCGGGGAGCAGTTCTTC. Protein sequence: CASSYGTSGVGEQFF.

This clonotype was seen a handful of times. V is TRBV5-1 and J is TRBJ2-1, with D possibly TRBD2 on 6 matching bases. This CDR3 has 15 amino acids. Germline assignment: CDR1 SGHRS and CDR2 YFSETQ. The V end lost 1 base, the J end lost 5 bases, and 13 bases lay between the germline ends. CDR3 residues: CASSLMGLLNNEQFF. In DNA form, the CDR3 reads TGCGCCAGCAGCTTGATGGGACTGTTGAACAATGAGCAGTTCTTC.

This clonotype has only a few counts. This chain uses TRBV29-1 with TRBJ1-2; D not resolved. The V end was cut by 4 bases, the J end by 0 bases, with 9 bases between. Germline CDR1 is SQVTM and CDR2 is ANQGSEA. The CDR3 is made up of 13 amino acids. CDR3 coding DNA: TGCAGCGTTGCGTCGGATACTAACTATGGCTACACCTTC. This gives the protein CSVASDTNYGYTF.

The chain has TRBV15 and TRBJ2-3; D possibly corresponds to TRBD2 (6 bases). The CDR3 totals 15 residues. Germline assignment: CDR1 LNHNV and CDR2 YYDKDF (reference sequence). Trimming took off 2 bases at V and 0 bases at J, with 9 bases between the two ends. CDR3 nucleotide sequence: TGTGCCACCAGCAGATCGGGGGATAGCACAGATACGCAGTATTTT. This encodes CATSRSGDSTDTQYF.

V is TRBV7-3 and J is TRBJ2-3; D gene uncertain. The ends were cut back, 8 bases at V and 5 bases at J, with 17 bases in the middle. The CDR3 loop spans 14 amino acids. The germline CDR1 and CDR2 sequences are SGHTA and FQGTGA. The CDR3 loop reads CASSLLPGGDTQYF. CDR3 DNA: TGTGCCAGCTCCCTTCTCCCGGGCGGAGATACGCAGTATTTT.

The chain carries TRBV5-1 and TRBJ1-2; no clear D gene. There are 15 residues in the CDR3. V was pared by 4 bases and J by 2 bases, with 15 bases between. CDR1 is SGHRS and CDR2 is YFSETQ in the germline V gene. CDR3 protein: CASSLGGPENYGYTF. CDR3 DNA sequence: TGCGCCAGCAGCCTAGGAGGCCCGGAGAACTATGGCTACACCTTC.

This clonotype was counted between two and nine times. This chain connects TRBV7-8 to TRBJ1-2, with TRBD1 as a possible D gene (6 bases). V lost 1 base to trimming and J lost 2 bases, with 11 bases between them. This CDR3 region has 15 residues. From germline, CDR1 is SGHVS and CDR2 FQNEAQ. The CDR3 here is CASSLDRALNYGYTF. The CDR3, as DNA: TGTGCCAGCAGCTTAGACAGGGCTTTGAACTATGGCTACACCTTC.

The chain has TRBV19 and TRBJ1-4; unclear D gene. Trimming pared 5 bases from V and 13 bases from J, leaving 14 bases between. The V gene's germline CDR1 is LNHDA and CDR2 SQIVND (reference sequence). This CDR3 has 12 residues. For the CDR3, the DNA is TGTGCCAGTAGTTTTCTCCTACAGCCACTGTTTTTT. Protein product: CASSFLLQPLFF.